The following is a TCR beta chain sequence with its context. The antigen is not known. Construction of TCR beta libraries relied on iRepertoire HTBI primers and on Arm-PCR targeting CDR3 regions. Original handling: Sample data revealed under 75 TRBV and roughly 13 TRBJ segments. TCRdb called the multiplex PCR reads again in MiXCR, with one record for every CDR3 protein. These V and J calls originate from TCRdb's pipeline instead of the authors' own analysis. The data contain some 370,000 distinct CDR3 sequences, more than 20% of them seen just once; the ten biggest clones take up less than 25%. The V gene's germline CDR1 is SGHVS and CDR2 FQNEAQ. Trimming cost V 2 bases and J 2 bases, with 16 bases left between them. The CDR3 runs 18 residues. The record originates from a study of regulatory T cells in long-lasting Graves disease. Overall study context: By definition, persistent Graves' disease involved antithyroid drugs for over 5 years alongside positive TSH receptor antibodies. Study-wide points: The study found lower TCR diversity in persistent Graves' patients than in newly diagnosed ones. More public clonotypes were shared by persistent patients (around 2,600) than by new patients (roughly 870).

Time point reported: persistent/refractory GD, antithyroid drugs over 5 years with positive TRAb. RNA isolated from PBMCs was used to make the TCR library. J is TRBJ2-6 and V is TRBV7-8, with D unresolved. The source is a female donor with Graves disease. The material sequenced was peripheral blood mononuclear cells (PBMCs), taken when the disease was refractory, from a patient treated with antithyroid drugs. The CDR3 region is CASSLPRWVAPGANVLTF. DNA of the CDR3: TGTGCCAGCAGCTTACCTAGGTGGGTTGCGCCTGGGGCCAACGTCCTGACTTTC.